These 3 T cell receptor beta chains originate from one sample sequenced in a study of blood T cell repertoires in COVID-19. Only in-frame clones appear in the TCRdb table, and some are missing; sequencing was by immunoSEQ multiplex PCR. In the table there are hundreds of thousands of clones, about 90% of which are singletons. Sample: PBMCs or T cells enriched from blood (not recorded which). Every receptor here comes from a man in his forties or fifties who had been exposed to COVID-19.

The chain links TRBV21-1 to TRBJ1-2; the table calls TRBD1, which could not be checked here. TRBV21-1 is tagged as a pseudogene. This CDR3 spans 15 amino acids. The CDR3 DNA reads TGTGCCAGCAGCTCCCAGACAGGGTTAATCAATGGCTACACCTTC. It translates to CASSSQTGLINGYTF.

The chain carries TRBV27 and TRBJ2-3, with 7 bases fitting TRBD2. The trim removed 6 bases at V and 2 bases at J, leaving 5 bases unmatched. Germline values: CDR1 MNHEY, CDR2 SMNVEV (reference sequence). The CDR3 runs 14 residues. The DNA for the CDR3 is TGTGCCAGCAGCCTGACTAGCCCCACAGATACGCAGTATTTT. Translation gives CASSLTSPTDTQYF.

CDR3 region: CASSIQGADTEAFF. CDR3 sequence (DNA): TGTGCCAGCAGTATACAGGGGGCGGACACTGAAGCTTTCTTT. The genes are TRBV2 and TRBJ1-1; 9 positions agree with TRBD1. Germline V lookup: CDR1 SNHLY, CDR2 FYNNEI. J was trimmed by 3 bases and V by 5 bases; bases with no gene match: 4. The CDR3 sequence is 14 residues long.